The 32 T cell receptor beta chains below all came from one sample that was sequenced in a study of blood T cell repertoires in COVID-19. Repertoires were generated with immunoSEQ multiplex PCR, while TCRdb's copy carries only in-frame clones and drops some. Here the sample spans some 220,000 clones, nearly 95% being singletons. The sequencing sample was made of peripheral blood. These receptors were collected from a man aged 30 to 45 with COVID-19, enrolled during active disease.

The V gene is TRBV19, the J gene TRBJ1-1, with no clear D. The CDR3 has 15 residues. From germline, CDR1 is LNHDA and CDR2 SQIVND (reference sequence). Trimming removed 3 bases from V and 4 bases from J, with 15 bases in between. In nucleotides, the CDR3 is TGTGCCAGTAGTATTTTCGTCGCGGAAGGCACTGAAGCTTTCTTT. It is translated as CASSIFVAEGTEAFF.

The chain couples TRBV4-1 to TRBJ2-5; possibly TRBD2 for D (6 bases). Trimming left V 4 bases short and J 3 bases short, with 15 bases between. The CDR3 spans 15 residues. Germline V gene data show CDR1 as MGHRA and CDR2 as YSYEKL. In nucleotides, the CDR3 is TGCGCCAGCAGCCTCCGGGACTTACAAAAAGAGACCCAGTACTTC. Encoded protein: CASSLRDLQKETQYF.

J is TRBJ1-2 and V is TRBV4-1; D call uncertain. CDR3 size: 13 residues. V was shortened by 0 bases and J by 8 bases, with 10 bases between the two germline ends. The germline CDR1 and CDR2 sequences are MGHRA and YSYEKL. CDR3 bases: TGCGCCAGCAGCCAAGATCGGGGTTCGGGCTACACCTTC. Residues: CASSQDRGSGYTF.

The rearrangement uses TRBV2 and TRBJ1-5; 8 nucleotides agree with TRBD1. The germline V gene encodes CDR1 SNHLY and CDR2 FYNNEI. This CDR3 contains 15 residues. With V trimmed by 5 bases and J by 2 bases, 5 bases remained unmatched. CDR3 in DNA: TGTGCCAGCAGTCTCACAGGGGGAGGCAATCAGCCCCAGCATTTT. This gives the protein CASSLTGGGNQPQHF.

The V call is TRBV6-6, the J call TRBJ1-2, with 8 bases identical to TRBD1. The germline V gene has CDR1 MNHNY and CDR2 SVGAGI (reference sequence). The CDR3 is 15 residues long. V lost 7 bases to trimming and J lost 7 bases; unmatched junction nucleotides: 14. The CDR3 region has the DNA TGTGCCAGCATAGGAAGGACAGGGATTATCTCTGGCTACACCTTC. Amino acids: CASIGRTGIISGYTF.

This chain connects TRBV7-9 to TRBJ1-2; D is undetermined. CDR3 length: 16 amino acids. Germline V CDR1 and CDR2: SEHNR, FQNEAQ (reference sequence). Trimming left V 5 bases short and J 8 bases short, with 24 bases between. The CDR3 DNA follows: TGTGCCAGCAGCCAAAGAGTTAAGGGTAGGGAGGAAGGCTACACCTTC. Its translation is CASSQRVKGREEGYTF. Variable domain in full (rest from reference TRBV7-9 and TRBJ1-2): DTGVSQNPRHKITKRGQNVTFRCDPISEHNRLYWYRQTLGQGPEFLTYFQNEAQLEKSRLLSDRFSAERPKGSFSTLEIQRTEQGDSAMYLCASSQRVKGREEGYTFGSGTRLTVV.

DNA of the CDR3: TGTGCCAGCCACAGGGGGCAGAACTATGGCTACACCTTC. Residues: CASHRGQNYGYTF. V gene TRBV5-6 combines with J gene TRBJ1-2, with 9 nucleotides matching TRBD1. CDR1 SGHDT and CDR2 YYEEEE come from the germline V gene. This CDR3 contains 13 residues. V dropped 7 bases and J dropped 2; count of bases not matched to a gene: 3.

The chain is built from TRBV3-1 (or the pseudogene TRBV3-2) and TRBJ1-1; a weak D match, TRBD1 (6 bases). This CDR3 region has 14 residues. V was cut by 5 bases and J by 0 bases, with 10 bases left in between. Per germline, CDR1 LGHDT and CDR2 YNNKEL (reference sequence). CDR3 sequence reads: CASSEDSMNTEAFF. CDR3 bases: TGTGCCAGCAGCGAGGACAGTATGAACACTGAAGCTTTCTTT.

The chain carries TRBV5-1 and TRBJ1-5; no reliable D call. V lost 4 bases, J lost 6 bases, and 14 bases lay in between. CDR3 length: 14 amino acids. The germline gives CDR1 SGHRS, CDR2 YFSETQ. Here the CDR3 DNA reads TGCGCCAGCAGCGGGGAGGCCGGGAGTCAGCCCCAGCATTTT. It codes for CASSGEAGSQPQHF.

The chain employs TRBV23-1 and TRBJ1-5; no firm D call. TRBV23-1 is assigned to the ORF class and has an uncertain function. CDR3 length: 17 residues. V lost 8 bases to trimming and J lost 0 bases, with 20 bases between them. DNA for the CDR3: TGCGCCAGCCGGAGACACGGAGGTCCGTATAGCAATCAGCCCCAGCATTTT. As protein: CASRRHGGPYSNQPQHF.

The chain carries TRBV19 and TRBJ1-3; 7 bases are a match to TRBD1. Germline CDR1 LNHDA, CDR2 SQIVND (reference sequence). The length of the CDR3 is 15 residues. J was trimmed by 2 bases and V by 4 bases; bases with no gene match: 5. The CDR3 sequence is CASSTQQGTGNTIYF. Written as DNA, the CDR3 is TGTGCCAGTAGTACCCAACAGGGGACTGGAAACACCATATATTTT.

This chain connects TRBV5-1 to TRBJ2-7, with 7 bases fitting TRBD1. Trimming cost V 4 bases and J 4 bases; bases outside gene matches: 8. The germline CDR1 and CDR2 sequences are SGHRS and YFSETQ. The CDR3 totals 14 residues. In DNA, the CDR3 is TGCGCCAGCAGCAAATTCGGGACAGTTTACGAGCAGTACTTC. Its protein product is CASSKFGTVYEQYF. The full variable domain, completed using reference TRBV5-1 and TRBJ2-7, is KAGVTQTPRYLIKTRGQQVTLSCSPISGHRSVSWYQQTPGQGLQFLFEYFSETQRNKGNFPGRFSGRQFSNSRSEMNVSTLELGDSALYLCASSKFGTVYEQYFGPGTRLTVT.

The V and J genes are TRBV6-5 and TRBJ2-7, with a possible D match to TRBD2 (7 bases). The CDR3 totals 12 residues. The V and J ends lost 6 bases and 7 bases respectively, with 13 bases between them. Germline CDR1 reads MNHEY; CDR2 reads SVGAGI. CDR3: CASRRGAGEQYF. The CDR3 DNA follows: TGTGCCAGCAGACGGGGGGCGGGTGAGCAGTACTTC.

Turning to this clone: Other nucleotide sequences in the sample specify the same CDR3. The chain is built from TRBV5-1 and TRBJ2-3; the D gene is possibly TRBD2 (5 bases). Deletions cut 0 bases from V and 5 bases from J, with 7 bases between. This CDR3 spans 13 amino acids. The V gene's germline CDR1 is SGHRS and CDR2 YFSETQ. This CDR3 reads CASSLGRGDTQYF. The CDR3 coding sequence is TGCGCCAGCAGCTTGGGACGGGGAGATACGCAGTATTTT.

The genes are TRBV19 and TRBJ2-4; 10 bases match TRBD1. The germline CDR1 and CDR2 sequences are LNHDA and SQIVND (reference sequence). CDR3 length: 19 amino acids. The V gene end was trimmed by 4 bases and the J gene end by 5 bases; junction bases not matched to a gene: 17. The CDR3 coding sequence is TGTGCCAGTAGTAGCCGGGACAGGGGTTTAGGAGCGGGGGAAAACATTCAGTACTTC. Translated, it gives CASSSRDRGLGAGENIQYF. The full variable domain, with the rest looked up from reference TRBV19 and TRBJ2-4, is DGGITQSPKYLFRKEGQNVTLSCEQNLNHDAMYWYRQDPGQGLRLIYYSQIVNDFQKGDIAEGYSVSREKKESFPLTVTSAQKNPTAFYLCASSSRDRGLGAGENIQYFGAGTRLSVL.

This rearrangement joins TRBV10-1 to TRBJ1-4; 7 nucleotides agree with TRBD1. Germline CDR1 WNHNN, CDR2 SYGVQD (reference sequence). V shed 5 bases, J shed 2 bases, and the junction held 8 bases outside the gene matches. CDR3 length equals 16 residues. CDR3 sequence: CASSPQGPGTNEKLFF. As DNA, the CDR3 is TGCGCCAGCAGTCCACAGGGGCCGGGGACTAATGAAAAACTGTTTTTT.

The CDR3 coding sequence is TGTGCCAGCAGTGAACAGGGGGATGAAAAACTGTTTTTT. This sequence encodes CASSEQGDEKLFF. The V call is TRBV2, the J call TRBJ1-4; TRBD1 matches 7 bases. The V gene's germline CDR1 is SNHLY and CDR2 FYNNEI. Losses at the gene ends were 2 bases for V and 6 bases for J; bases not matched to a gene: 0. The CDR3 consists of 13 residues.

This chain links TRBV5-5 with TRBJ2-3; 10 bases are shared with TRBD2. There are 15 residues in the CDR3. Germline lookup yields CDR1 SGHKS and CDR2 YYEKEE (reference sequence). Unmatched junction bases numbered 4, after V lost 1 base and J lost 5 bases. CDR3 loop: CASSLTSGVVDTQYF. The CDR3 nucleotides are TGTGCCAGCAGCTTGACTAGCGGGGTAGTAGATACGCAGTATTTT.

This clone has just one count. The chain joins TRBV9 to TRBJ2-1; TRBD1 aligns across 7 bases. V trimming: 3 bases; J trimming: 12 bases; junction bases outside the gene matches: 15. The CDR3 has 15 amino acids. Germline V gene lookup returns CDR1 SGDLS and CDR2 YYNGEE. The CDR3 loop is CASSAHEDDRVRQFF. DNA for the CDR3: TGTGCCAGCAGCGCCCACGAAGACGACAGGGTAAGGCAGTTCTTC.

The chain uses TRBV10-3 and TRBJ1-1; D gene ambiguous. V was shortened by 2 bases and J by 4 bases, with 11 bases between the two germline ends. There are 14 residues in the CDR3. Germline V gene data show CDR1 as ENHRY and CDR2 as SYGVKD. The CDR3 coding sequence is TGTGCCATCAGTGAGCAGTGGACTGGCACTGAAGCTTTCTTT. Amino acid sequence: CAISEQWTGTEAFF.

The CDR3: CASSYSSRGLGYTF. The CDR3 DNA reads as TGTGCCAGCAGTTACTCGAGTAGGGGGCTAGGCTACACCTTC. The chain recombines TRBV6-5 with TRBJ1-2; 7 positions match TRBD1. The J segment lost 8 bases and the V segment lost 0 bases, leaving 6 bases of the junction unmatched. There are 14 residues in the CDR3. Per germline, CDR1 MNHEY and CDR2 SVGAGI.

The V gene is TRBV30, the J gene TRBJ1-1, with D perhaps matching TRBD1 (6 bases). The V gene lost 3 bases and the J gene lost 4 bases, with 9 bases spanning the gap. This CDR3 is built from 12 residues. Per the germline V gene, CDR1 is GTSNPN and CDR2 is SVGIG (reference sequence). The CDR3 sequence: CAWRRGTTEAFF. As DNA, the CDR3 is TGTGCCTGGAGGAGGGGGACCACTGAAGCTTTCTTT. Filled out from reference TRBV30 and TRBJ1-1, the complete variable domain reads SQTIHQWPATLVQPVGSPLSLECTVEGTSNPNLYWYRQAAGRGLQLLFYSVGIGQISSEVPQNLSASRPQDRQFILSSKKLLLSDSGFYLCAWRRGTTEAFFGQGTRLTVV.

The chain carries TRBV19 and TRBJ1-6, with 8 bases matching TRBD1. V was clipped by 5 bases and J by 11 bases; unmatched bases: 11. Germline assignment: CDR1 LNHDA and CDR2 SQIVND (reference sequence). CDR3 size: 15 residues. CDR3: CASSATRTGLAPLHF. The CDR3 DNA sequence: TGTGCCAGTAGTGCGACCCGGACAGGGCTCGCACCCCTCCACTTT.

V usage is TRBV30 and J usage is TRBJ2-7; 8 bases line up with TRBD1. V lost 1 base, J lost 1 base, and 12 bases stayed unmatched. Looked up from germline, CDR1 is GTSNPN and CDR2 is SVGIG (reference sequence). The CDR3 length is 17 residues. The CDR3 spells CAWSAHSRRTGSYEQYF. The CDR3 DNA reads TGTGCCTGGAGTGCACATTCCCGGAGGACAGGGTCCTACGAGCAGTACTTC.

The gene calls are TRBV7-9 and TRBJ1-2; 8 bases are shared with TRBD1. Germline CDR1 and CDR2: SEHNR and FQNEAQ (reference sequence). The CDR3 is made up of 15 amino acids. With V trimmed by 0 bases and J by 8 bases, 8 bases remained unmatched. This chain's CDR3 is CASSLALRGRGGYTF. CDR3 DNA: TGTGCCAGCAGCTTAGCCCTCAGGGGGCGCGGAGGCTACACCTTC.

The chain uses TRBV19 and TRBJ1-3; D gene unclear. The V gene lost 3 bases and the J gene lost 0 bases, with 9 bases spanning the gap. The CDR3 covers 15 residues. Germline-derived CDR1 and CDR2 are LNHDA and SQIVND (reference sequence). CDR3 protein: CASSMAGFSGNTIYF. The CDR3 nucleotides read TGTGCCAGTAGTATGGCGGGATTCTCTGGAAACACCATATATTTT.

The chain employs TRBV19 and TRBJ1-2; a possible D gene is TRBD1 (5 bases). Trimming pared 3 bases from V and 0 bases from J, leaving 8 bases between. Germline V gene lookup returns CDR1 LNHDA and CDR2 SQIVND (reference sequence). The CDR3 consists of 14 residues. The CDR3 spells CASSMGQTNYGYTF. The CDR3 bases are TGTGCCAGTAGTATGGGGCAGACTAACTATGGCTACACCTTC.

V gene TRBV6-6 combines with J gene TRBJ2-3, with TRBD2 matching over 9 bases. The CDR3 extends over 16 amino acids. The germline gives CDR1 MNHNY, CDR2 SVGAGI (reference sequence). Germline trimming cut 8 bases from V and 4 bases from J; bases unmatched to any gene: 13. The CDR3 loop reads CASLNGGGGAADTQYF. CDR3 DNA sequence: TGTGCCAGCCTGAATGGAGGCGGGGGGGCGGCAGATACGCAGTATTTT.

V and J are TRBV9 and TRBJ1-4; perhaps TRBD1 as D (6 bases). With 0 bases removed from V and 5 bases from J, the gap between germline ends came to 11 bases. CDR1 and CDR2 from the germline V gene are SGDLS and YYNGEE. The CDR3 length is 15 residues. The CDR3: CASSVEGGKNEKLFF. CDR3 DNA sequence: TGTGCCAGCAGCGTAGAGGGGGGGAAGAATGAAAAACTGTTTTTT.

The chain joins TRBV5-4 to TRBJ1-6; TRBD1 matches at 12 bases. Germline V gene lookup returns CDR1 SGHNT and CDR2 YYREEE (reference sequence). The CDR3 is made up of 17 amino acids. The V gene end was trimmed by 3 bases and the J gene end by 10 bases; junction bases not matched to a gene: 11. In DNA form, the CDR3 reads TGTGCCAGCAGCTGGGCCGGGACAGGGGGCTTAGGGTCACCCCTCCACTTT. It is translated as CASSWAGTGGLGSPLHF.

The rearrangement uses TRBV7-6 and TRBJ2-2; 7 positions match TRBD2. The CDR3 length is 20 residues. J gave up 5 bases and V 2 bases, and 20 bases lay outside the gene matches. Per the germline V gene, CDR1 is SGHVS and CDR2 is FNYEAQ. This chain's CDR3 is CASSLYERASGLSGTGELFF. The CDR3 DNA is TGTGCCAGCAGCTTATATGAGCGGGCTAGCGGACTTAGCGGTACCGGGGAGCTGTTTTTT.

The J gene is TRBJ1-1, the V gene TRBV6-5; 10 bases map to TRBD1. CDR1 is MNHEY and CDR2 is SVGAGI in the germline V gene. J was trimmed by 2 bases and V by 10 bases; bases with no gene match: 10. This CDR3 spans 15 amino acids. Here the CDR3 reads CATQALTGGNTEAFF. DNA of the CDR3: TGTGCCACCCAAGCGCTGACAGGGGGCAACACTGAAGCTTTCTTT.